The 15 T cell receptor beta chains below were found in one sample sequenced in a study of cytomegalovirus exposure and HLA in healthy donors. Primers: 60 Vbeta forward and 13 Jbeta reverse. The assay was immunoSEQ multiplex PCR, and TCRdb's table has in-frame clones only and misses some. The sample has over 40,000 clones; about 70% are singletons. Sample: PBMCs. All receptors come from a man in his thirties or forties in good health and CMV-seronegative.

V usage is TRBV29-1 and J usage is TRBJ2-3; tentatively, D is TRBD2 (5 bases). V lost 3 bases and J 5 bases, leaving 9 bases between the germline ends. CDR3 length equals 12 residues. CDR1 is SQVTM and CDR2 is ANQGSEA in the germline V gene. The CDR3 DNA reads as TGCAGCGTTGAGGGAGAGTTAGATACGCAGTATTTT. Translated: CSVEGELDTQYF.

The chain carries TRBV2 and TRBJ2-7; D is ambiguous. The CDR3 has 12 residues. V was clipped by 8 bases and J by 2 bases, with 10 bases between them. The V gene's germline CDR1 is SNHLY and CDR2 FYNNEI. The CDR3 spells CASHFEPYEQYF. CDR3 nucleotide sequence: TGTGCCAGCCATTTCGAGCCCTACGAGCAGTACTTC.

The rearrangement uses TRBV5-4 and TRBJ2-7, with TRBD1 matching 7 bases. CDR1 is SGHNT and CDR2 is YYREEE in the germline V gene (reference sequence). V was clipped by 0 bases and J by 5 bases; unmatched bases: 5. The CDR3 length is 14 residues. The CDR3, as DNA: TGTGCCAGCAGCTTGGAACAGGGGTCCGACGAGCAGTACTTC. Translating gives CASSLEQGSDEQYF.

The V call is TRBV30, the J call TRBJ1-5; 9 nucleotides match TRBD1. Germline trimming cut 1 base from V and 8 bases from J; bases unmatched to any gene: 6. The CDR3 runs 14 residues. Germline V gene sequence: CDR1 GTSNPN, CDR2 SVGIG (reference sequence). The CDR3, as DNA: TGTGCCTGGAGTGGGCACAGGGGGCTTGAGCCCCAGCATTTT. Encoded protein: CAWSGHRGLEPQHF.

The chain carries TRBV10-3 and TRBJ2-1; possible D gene TRBD1, 6 bases. The V end was cut by 5 bases, the J end by 7 bases, with 15 bases between. The CDR3 sequence is 14 residues long. CDR1 is ENHRY, CDR2 SYGVKD, per germline. CDR3: CAISNYLQGNEQFF. In nucleotides, the CDR3 is TGTGCCATCAGTAACTATTTACAGGGAAATGAGCAGTTCTTC.

The genes are TRBV4-1 and TRBJ2-6; 7 bases line up with TRBD2. The CDR3 runs 17 residues. Germline V gene lookup returns CDR1 MGHRA and CDR2 YSYEKL. Trimming took 4 bases from V and 4 from J; bases not matched to a gene: 10. The CDR3 loop is CASSPVPGGGGANVLTF. In DNA, the CDR3 is TGCGCCAGCAGCCCGGTCCCGGGAGGCGGAGGGGCCAACGTCCTGACTTTC.

Only one count was recorded for this clone. J is TRBJ2-7 and V is TRBV18, with TRBD1 matching 7 bases. Germline CDR1 and CDR2: KGHSH and LQKENI. The ends lost 3 bases at V and 2 bases at J; junction bases unmatched: 1. The CDR3 is 13 amino acids. The CDR3 sequence: CASSPGQTYEQYF. Here the CDR3 DNA reads TGTGCCAGCTCACCGGGACAGACCTACGAGCAGTACTTC.

The V gene is TRBV6-4, the J gene TRBJ1-1; TRBD1 agrees at 7 bases. V trimming: 6 bases; J trimming: 0 bases; junction bases outside the gene matches: 4. CDR3 length equals 14 residues. Germline V gene data show CDR1 as MRHNA and CDR2 as SNTAGT. CDR3 residues: CASSKTGMNTEAFF. CDR3 DNA: TGTGCCAGCAGCAAGACAGGGATGAACACTGAAGCTTTCTTT.

The rearrangement links TRBV7-6 to TRBJ2-1; 8 bases map to TRBD2. CDR1 is SGHVS and CDR2 is FNYEAQ in the germline V gene. Unmatched junction bases numbered 3, after V lost 5 bases and J lost 0 bases. The CDR3 length is 15 residues. CDR3 sequence: CASSRTSISYNEQFF. The CDR3 DNA sequence: TGTGCCAGCAGCCGGACTAGCATCTCCTACAATGAGCAGTTCTTC.

This clone was seen only a few times. This chain links TRBV2 with TRBJ1-1, with D perhaps TRBD1 (5 bases). Germline CDR1 reads SNHLY; CDR2 reads FYNNEI. Trimming removed 7 bases from V and 1 base from J, with 13 bases in between. The CDR3 is 14 amino acids. CDR3 region: CASNLAGPNTEAFF. The CDR3 coding sequence is TGTGCCAGCAATCTCGCAGGGCCGAACACTGAAGCTTTCTTT.

In its sample, this clone was seen a few times. This sample also contains other DNA sequences that code for the same CDR3. The chain couples TRBV6-4 to TRBJ2-1; 9 positions agree with TRBD2. V lost 0 bases, J lost 4 bases, and 1 base stayed unmatched. This CDR3 comprises 15 residues. Germline values: CDR1 MRHNA, CDR2 SNTAGT. The CDR3: CASSDSSGSYNEQFF. In DNA form, the CDR3 reads TGTGCCAGCAGTGACTCTAGCGGGAGTTACAATGAGCAGTTCTTC.

The chain couples TRBV7-2 to TRBJ2-4, with D possibly TRBD1 on 6 matching bases. Germline V lookup: CDR1 SGHTA, CDR2 FQGNSA. Between the trimmed V and J ends, which lost 1 base and 8 bases, there was a span of 15 bases. CDR3 size: 15 residues. CDR3 protein: CASSLEGGRWDIQYF. The CDR3 DNA reads TGTGCCAGCAGCTTAGAAGGGGGTAGATGGGACATTCAGTACTTC.

This clone was seen a few times. The chain carries TRBV6-1 and TRBJ2-1; 7 bases map to TRBD1. The CDR3 consists of 16 residues. Germline values: CDR1 MNHNS, CDR2 SASEGT. With 4 bases clipped from V and 4 bases from J, the junction kept 10 bases outside the gene matches. Written as DNA, the CDR3 is TGTGCCAGCAGTGGACACCGGGACAGTAGTTACAATGAGCAGTTCTTC. Translation: CASSGHRDSSYNEQFF.

This chain joins TRBV6-5 and TRBJ2-7; D may be TRBD1 (6 bases). The CDR3 has 15 amino acids. Trimming pared 6 bases from V and 2 bases from J, leaving 17 bases between. CDR1 is MNHEY, CDR2 SVGAGI, per germline. The CDR3 protein is CASRLRDMLTYEQYF. The CDR3 nucleotides are TGTGCCAGCAGACTCCGGGACATGTTAACCTACGAGCAGTACTTC.

The chain couples TRBV2 to TRBJ2-5, with TRBD2 matching 12 bases. CDR1 SNHLY and CDR2 FYNNEI come from the germline V gene. Unmatched junction bases numbered 5, after V lost 5 bases and J lost 1 base. This CDR3 contains 16 residues. The CDR3 region is CASSKGLAGFQETQYF. DNA of the CDR3: TGTGCCAGCAGTAAAGGACTAGCGGGGTTCCAAGAGACCCAGTACTTC.